Presented here are 22 T cell receptor beta chains from one specimen sequenced in a study of T cell responses to AZD1222 COVID-19 vaccine. Sequencing used immunoSEQ multiplex PCR; TCRdb keeps in-frame clones, though not all of them. The table lists under 200,000 clones, 85% to 95% of them singletons. Sequencing was performed on peripheral blood, taken on day 0 of AZD1222 vaccination. These receptors were obtained from an adult in good health.

This rearrangement joins TRBV4-1 to TRBJ1-4; TRBD1 might be the D (5 bases). The germline V gene encodes CDR1 MGHRA and CDR2 YSYEKL. This CDR3 has 13 amino acids. V was clipped by 3 bases and J by 4 bases, with 6 bases between them. The CDR3 protein is CASSQTVNEKLFF. The CDR3 region has the DNA TGCGCCAGCAGCCAGACAGTTAATGAAAAACTGTTTTTT.

J is TRBJ2-7 and V is TRBV28, with a weak D call TRBD1 (6 bases). Germline-derived CDR1 and CDR2 are MDHEN and SYDVKM. The CDR3 runs to 17 residues. V was clipped by 5 bases and J by 1 base, with 21 bases between them. The CDR3 loop reads CASSASFHRAGSYEQYF. The CDR3, as DNA: TGTGCCAGCAGTGCTAGCTTCCACAGGGCTGGGTCCTACGAGCAGTACTTC. Drawing the rest from reference TRBV28 and TRBJ2-7, the complete variable domain is DVKVTQSSRYLVKRTGEKVFLECVQDMDHENMFWYRQDPGLGLRLIYFSYDVKMKEKGDIPEGYSVSREKKERFSLILESASTNQTSMYLCASSASFHRAGSYEQYFGPGTRLTVT.

This clone was recorded only once. This rearrangement joins TRBV9 to TRBJ2-1, with D perhaps matching TRBD1 (6 bases). This CDR3 has 16 amino acids. Germline CDR1 SGDLS, CDR2 YYNGEE. Trimming removed 0 bases from V and 4 bases from J, with 14 bases in between. CDR3 nucleotide sequence: TGTGCCAGCAGCGTAGGGGGACAACTACTTTACAATGAGCAGTTCTTC. This sequence encodes CASSVGGQLLYNEQFF.

This clone occurred a few times. The rearrangement links TRBV7-3 to TRBJ1-5, with D uncertain. V shed 2 bases and J shed 4 bases, with 12 bases lying between them. The V gene's germline CDR1 is SGHTA and CDR2 FQGTGA. The CDR3 covers 15 residues. The DNA for the CDR3 is TGTGCCAGCAGCTTAGTAGAGACCGAAAATCAGCCCCAGCATTTT. As protein: CASSLVETENQPQHF.

The V and J genes are TRBV4-1 and TRBJ2-2, with unresolved D. V was trimmed by 2 bases and J by 5 bases, leaving 21 bases between them. Germline values: CDR1 MGHRA, CDR2 YSYEKL. The CDR3 loop spans 18 amino acids. The CDR3 loop is CASSQTTHLQTSTGELFF. In nucleotides, the CDR3 is TGCGCCAGCAGCCAAACGACTCACCTCCAAACCAGTACCGGGGAGCTGTTTTTT.

This sequence joins TRBV7-6 and TRBJ2-3, with 8 bases that match TRBD2. V shed 2 bases, J shed 1 base, and the junction held 5 bases outside the gene matches. This CDR3 is 16 amino acids long. Germline V CDR1 and CDR2: SGHVS, FNYEAQ. Here the CDR3 reads CASSLRAGEGTDTQYF. CDR3 nucleotides: TGTGCCAGCAGCTTAAGAGCGGGAGAAGGCACAGATACGCAGTATTTT.

The rearrangement joins TRBV2 to TRBJ1-6, with a possible D match to TRBD1 (5 bases). Trimming pared 7 bases from V and 0 bases from J, leaving 16 bases between. This CDR3 region has 17 residues. Germline V lookup: CDR1 SNHLY, CDR2 FYNNEI. The CDR3 DNA sequence: TGTGCCAGCACCCAGGGCGCTATGAGCTCCTATAATTCACCCCTCCACTTT. Its protein product is CASTQGAMSSYNSPLHF.

The chain has TRBV2 and TRBJ1-1, with D perhaps matching TRBD1 (6 bases). The V gene lost 4 bases and the J gene lost 5 bases, with 14 bases spanning the gap. The CDR3 spans 14 residues. CDR1 SNHLY and CDR2 FYNNEI come from the germline V gene. This chain's CDR3 is CASSGGRGGTEAFF. The CDR3 DNA follows: TGTGCCAGCAGTGGAGGCAGGGGTGGAACTGAAGCTTTCTTT.

The genes are TRBV2 and TRBJ2-2, with a possible D match to TRBD2 (5 bases). CDR3 length: 15 amino acids. The germline V gene has CDR1 SNHLY and CDR2 FYNNEI. Trimming took off 6 bases at V and 6 bases at J, with 17 bases between the two ends. CDR3 nucleotides: TGTGCCAGCAGGCCGACCCTTGTGAGGGCCGGGGAGCTGTTTTTT. It yields the protein CASRPTLVRAGELFF.

The CDR3 region has the DNA TGCGCCAGCAGCTCTAGTAGCAGTCTCGGCACCGGGGAGCTGTTTTTT. This encodes CASSSSSSLGTGELFF. J is TRBJ2-2 and V is TRBV5-1; D gene unclear. Germline V gene sequence: CDR1 SGHRS, CDR2 YFSETQ. Trimming stripped 3 bases from V and 4 bases from J, with 16 bases between. This CDR3 spans 16 amino acids.

V gene TRBV7-2 combines with J gene TRBJ1-6; no reliable D call. V was shortened by 1 base and J by 13 bases, with 8 bases between the two germline ends. The V gene's germline CDR1 is SGHTA and CDR2 FQGNSA. CDR3 length equals 12 residues. The CDR3 protein is CASSLVGAPLHF. The CDR3 region has the DNA TGTGCCAGCAGCTTAGTGGGAGCGCCCCTCCACTTT.

V gene TRBV5-1 combines with J gene TRBJ1-2; perhaps TRBD1 as D (6 bases). Germline CDR1 SGHRS, CDR2 YFSETQ. The CDR3 runs to 16 residues. Trimming removed 6 bases from V and 2 bases from J, with 20 bases in between. Here the CDR3 DNA reads TGCGCCAGCACCCGATTCGGACAGACATTAAACTATGGCTACACCTTC. Translation gives CASTRFGQTLNYGYTF.

This clone was observed once. V and J are TRBV11-2 and TRBJ1-6; D might be TRBD1 (6 bases). Germline V CDR1 and CDR2: SGHAT, FQNNGV. V was pared by 5 bases and J by 7 bases, with 15 bases between. This CDR3 is 15 amino acids long. CDR3 nucleotides: TGTGCCAGCAGCCCAGGGGTCGCCTCAAATTCACCCCTCCACTTT. Its translation: CASSPGVASNSPLHF.

This chain uses TRBV18 with TRBJ1-2; 8 nucleotides line up with TRBD1. In germline, CDR1 is KGHSH, CDR2 LQKENI. V shed 3 bases and J 9 bases; nucleotides not matched to a gene: 9. The CDR3 runs 14 residues. The CDR3 loop reads CASSPPGTGKSYTF. In nucleotides, the CDR3 is TGTGCCAGCTCACCTCCCGGGACAGGAAAAAGCTACACCTTC. The full variable domain, completed using reference TRBV18 and TRBJ1-2, is NAGVMQNPRHLVRRRGQEARLRCSPMKGHSHVYWYRQLPEEGLKFMVYLQKENIIDESGMPKERFSAEFPKEGPSILRIQQVVRGDSAAYFCASSPPGTGKSYTFGSGTRLTVV.

The chain carries TRBV25-1 and TRBJ1-5, with D maybe TRBD1 (6 bases). The CDR3 has 14 amino acids. Trimming shortened V by 4 bases and J by 3 bases, and 10 bases separated the two germline ends. The germline gives CDR1 MGHDK, CDR2 SYGVNS. CDR3 nucleotides: TGTGCCAGCAGTGGGGGGGCCAACAATCAGCCCCAGCATTTT. Encoded protein: CASSGGANNQPQHF.

The chain combines TRBV21-1 with TRBJ1-4; whether TRBD1, the table's D call, matches the DNA was not checked. TRBV21-1 is a documented pseudogene. The CDR3 contains 16 residues. CDR3 in DNA: TGTGCCAGCAGCAAAAGAGGGACAGGCACTAATGAAAAACTGTTTTTT. This translates into CASSKRGTGTNEKLFF.

For the CDR3, the DNA is TGCAGCGTTGAAAAGGGCAGAATGAACACTGAAGCTTTCTTT. It yields the protein CSVEKGRMNTEAFF. The chain recombines TRBV29-1 with TRBJ1-1; D remains unclear. Germline V gives CDR1 SQVTM, CDR2 ANQGSEA. Trimming removed 2 bases at V and 0 bases at J, with 10 bases between. The CDR3 totals 14 residues.

The V call is TRBV5-5, the J call TRBJ1-2; 8 bases are a match to TRBD1. After removal of 0 bases from V and 8 bases from J, the junction contained 6 bases not matched to a gene. Looked up from germline, CDR1 is SGHKS and CDR2 is YYEKEE (reference sequence). There are 14 residues in the CDR3. The CDR3 region is CASSLEGQGGGYTF. In DNA, the CDR3 is TGTGCCAGCAGCTTGGAAGGACAGGGCGGCGGCTACACCTTC.

The table lists this clone with a count of one. This chain joins TRBV6-4 and TRBJ2-2; D gene uncertain. The V gene lost 3 bases and the J gene lost 8 bases, with 10 bases spanning the gap. This CDR3 comprises 13 residues. Germline V gives CDR1 MRHNA, CDR2 SNTAGT. This CDR3 reads CASSEFVTGELFF. DNA for the CDR3: TGTGCCAGCAGTGAATTCGTGACGGGGGAGCTGTTTTTT.

This sequence joins TRBV30 and TRBJ1-5; no clear D gene. Per germline, CDR1 GTSNPN and CDR2 SVGIG (reference sequence). The CDR3 contains 13 residues. Trimming shortened V by 5 bases and J by 3 bases, and 11 bases separated the two germline ends. CDR3 bases: TGTGCCTGGGCGGGCAGCCTCAATCAGCCCCAGCATTTT. Protein sequence: CAWAGSLNQPQHF.

This chain connects TRBV12-3 or TRBV12-4 to TRBJ1-5; 7 bases are a match to TRBD1. This CDR3 contains 12 residues. Losses at the gene ends were 9 bases for V and 7 bases for J; bases not matched to a gene: 6. CDR3 nucleotide sequence: TGTGCCAGTTTAACAGGGGACCAGCCCCAGCATTTT. Protein sequence: CASLTGDQPQHF.

This chain connects TRBV7-2 to TRBJ2-1, with 14 nucleotides matching TRBD2. After removal of 4 bases from V and 10 bases from J, the junction contained 6 bases not matched to a gene. There are 15 residues in the CDR3. Germline CDR1 reads SGHTA; CDR2 reads FQGNSA. CDR3 bases: TGTGCCAGCAGCTATGGGGGACTAGCGGGAGCCGAGCAGTTCTTC. This codes for CASSYGGLAGAEQFF.